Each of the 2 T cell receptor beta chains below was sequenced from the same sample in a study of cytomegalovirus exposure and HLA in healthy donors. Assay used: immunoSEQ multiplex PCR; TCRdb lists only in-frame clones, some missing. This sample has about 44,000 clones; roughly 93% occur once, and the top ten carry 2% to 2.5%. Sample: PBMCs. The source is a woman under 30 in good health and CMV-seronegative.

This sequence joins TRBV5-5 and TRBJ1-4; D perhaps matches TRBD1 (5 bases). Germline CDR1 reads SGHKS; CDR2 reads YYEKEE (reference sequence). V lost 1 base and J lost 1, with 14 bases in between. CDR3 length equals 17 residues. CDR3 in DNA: TGTGCCAGCAGCTTGCGTCAGGGCTTTAGAACTAATGAAAAACTGTTTTTT. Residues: CASSLRQGFRTNEKLFF.

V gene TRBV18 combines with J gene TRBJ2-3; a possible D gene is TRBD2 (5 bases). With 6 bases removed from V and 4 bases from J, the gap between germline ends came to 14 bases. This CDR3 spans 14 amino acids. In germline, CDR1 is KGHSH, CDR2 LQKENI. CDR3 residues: CASSPLTGADTQYF. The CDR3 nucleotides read TGTGCCAGCTCCCCCCTAACCGGGGCAGATACGCAGTATTTT. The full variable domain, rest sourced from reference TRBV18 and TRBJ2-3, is NAGVMQNPRHLVRRRGQEARLRCSPMKGHSHVYWYRQLPEEGLKFMVYLQKENIIDESGMPKERFSAEFPKEGPSILRIQQVVRGDSAAYFCASSPLTGADTQYFGPGTRLTVL.